The rows below give T cell receptor beta chains drawn from one sample of a study of cytomegalovirus exposure and HLA in healthy donors. Profiling relied on immunoSEQ multiplex PCR, and the TCRdb table lists in-frame clones only, not all of them. The sample shows some 50,000 clones, 72% of them seen only once. The sample consisted of PBMCs. The receptors stem from a woman between 50 and 59 years old in good health and CMV-seropositive. CDR3s include the opening cysteine and the closing phenylalanine or tryptophan. The D gene is left open where the match is weak. Rows may omit the clone size; those that give it use once, few, many or a size class.

clone size,J gene,D gene,V gene,CDR3 DNA,CDR3 protein
.,TRBJ2-2,.,TRBV19,TGTGCCAGTAGTCACGCCGGAAGGGGGGGCACCGGGGAGCTGTTTTTT,CASSHAGRGGTGELFF
.,TRBJ1-5,.,TRBV5-1,TGCGCCAGCAGCTTCTCCGGGAATAGCAATCAGCCCCAGCATTTT,CASSFSGNSNQPQHF
.,TRBJ1-1,.,TRBV7-9,TGTGCCAGCAGCCTCGAGCTAGTATCGGCTTTCTTT,CASSLELVSAFF
.,TRBJ1-3,.,TRBV7-2,TGTGCCAGCAGCCACAGCTCTGGAAACACCATATATTTT,CASSHSSGNTIYF
.,TRBJ2-1,.,TRBV19,TGTGCCAGTAGTATTCCAGCGGCGTCCTACAATGAGCAGTTCTTC,CASSIPAASYNEQFF
.,TRBJ1-1,.,TRBV29-1,TGCAGCGTTGAGTGGCAGCAGGTTGGCACTGAAGCTTTCTTT,CSVEWQQVGTEAFF
.,TRBJ2-4,.,TRBV29-1,TGCAGCGTTGTTGCTCCCCCCAGAAACATTCAGTACTTC,CSVVAPPRNIQYF
.,TRBJ1-3,.,TRBV6-1,TGTGCCAGCAGTGAAACAACTGGAAACACCATATATTTT,CASSETTGNTIYF
few,TRBJ2-7,.,TRBV6-5,TGTGCCAGCAGTCTGACACCCTCCTACGAGCAGTACTTC,CASSLTPSYEQYF
.,TRBJ2-1,TRBD1,TRBV7-6,TGTGCCAGCAGCTTTTATACAGGGGACCTATCCTACAATGAGCAGTTCTTC,CASSFYTGDLSYNEQFF
.,TRBJ1-2,.,TRBV16,TGTGCCAGCAGCCAAGAGACAGTATCCGGCTACACCTTC,CASSQETVSGYTF
.,TRBJ1-1,TRBD1,TRBV28,TGTGCCAGCAGTCCAAAACAGGGGGCTAACACTGAAGCTTTCTTT,CASSPKQGANTEAFF
.,TRBJ2-1,.,TRBV27,TGTGCCAGCAGTACCGACAGGTGGAACGACAATGAGCAGTTCTTC,CASSTDRWNDNEQFF
once,TRBJ2-3,TRBD2,TRBV2,TGTGCCAGCAGCCGGACTAGCCTCACAGATACGCAGTATTTT,CASSRTSLTDTQYF
.,TRBJ2-1,TRBD1,TRBV19,TGTGCCACCCAGGGACAGGGCCTTCATAATGAGCAGTTCTTC,CATQGQGLHNEQFF
.,TRBJ2-3,.,TRBV30,TGTGCCTGGAGTCCAAACAGGATTGATACGCAGTATTTT,CAWSPNRIDTQYF
.,TRBJ1-4,.,TRBV7-9,TGTGCCAGCAGCTTAAGAGGCCCGAATGAAAAACTGTTTTTT,CASSLRGPNEKLFF
.,TRBJ1-1,.,TRBV6-5,TGTGCCAGCAGCCCCTCCCAGTGGAGGATAGTTGCTTTCTTT,CASSPSQWRIVAFF
many,TRBJ1-1,.,TRBV19,TGTGCCAGTAGTCCCAGGATGGCGAACACTGAAGCTTTCTTT,CASSPRMANTEAFF
few,TRBJ2-1,.,TRBV19,TGTGCCAGTAGTACAGCAAACAGGGGGGGAAACAATGAGCAGTTCTTC,CASSTANRGGNNEQFF
.,TRBJ2-7,TRBD2,TRBV7-6,TGTGCCAGCAGCTTAACACCTAGGAGCGGGGCCTCTGTTTACGAGCAGTACTTC,CASSLTPRSGASVYEQYF
.,TRBJ1-6,.,TRBV29-1,TGCAGCGTCCCGGGGAGGGGGGACCCCCTCCACTTT,CSVPGRGDPLHF
.,TRBJ2-7,TRBD2,TRBV2,TGTGCCAGCAGAAGTCTAGCGGGAGACTACGAGCAGTACTTC,CASRSLAGDYEQYF
.,TRBJ1-1,TRBD1,TRBV4-1,TGCGCCAGCAGCCATCCGGGACAGGGGGCAGGTGAAGCTTTCTTT,CASSHPGQGAGEAFF
.,TRBJ1-2,.,TRBV27,TGTGCCAGCAGTTTCACAGCAGACTATGGCTACACCTTC,CASSFTADYGYTF
.,TRBJ2-7,TRBD2,TRBV7-9,TGTGCCAGCGGGACTAGCGGGTATCGCGAGCAGTACTTC,CASGTSGYREQYF
once,TRBJ2-3,TRBD2,TRBV7-2,TGTGCCAGCAGCTTAGCCGGACTAGCGATGGATACGCAGTATTTT,CASSLAGLAMDTQYF
.,TRBJ1-1,.,TRBV9,TGTGCCAGCAGCGTAGTAAGGGGGGGAACAAACACTGAAGCTTTCTTT,CASSVVRGGTNTEAFF
.,TRBJ1-2,TRBD1,TRBV29-1,TGCAGCGCTATGGCGGGACAGCCCTATGGCTACACCTTC,CSAMAGQPYGYTF
.,TRBJ1-4,.,TRBV7-9,TGTGCCAGCAGCTTATTTACAGCAGCTAATGAAAAACTGTTTTTT,CASSLFTAANEKLFF
.,TRBJ2-2,.,TRBV7-6,TGTGCCAGCAGCCCCATGAACGGGAGAACCGGGGAGCTGTTTTTT,CASSPMNGRTGELFF
once,TRBJ1-4,.,TRBV11-3,TGTGCCAGCAGCTTAGGCGGCAAACTGTTTTTT,CASSLGGKLFF
.,TRBJ1-5,.,TRBV19,TGTGCCAGTAGTATAGCGGAGATTCAGCCCCAGCATTTT,CASSIAEIQPQHF
.,TRBJ2-1,.,TRBV11-2,TGTGCCAGCAGCCGCGGGGGCCACTACAATGAGCAGTTCTTC,CASSRGGHYNEQFF
.,TRBJ2-5,.,TRBV28,TGTGCCAGCGCCGACAGGCAAGAGACCCAGTACTTC,CASADRQETQYF
.,TRBJ1-2,.,TRBV28,TGTGCCAGCACCTACGGACAAAACTATGGCTACACCTTC,CASTYGQNYGYTF
.,TRBJ1-2,TRBD1,TRBV20-1,TGCAGTGCTGGACAGGCCGGTGGCTACACCTTC,CSAGQAGGYTF
.,TRBJ1-1,.,TRBV5-1,TGCGCCAGCAGCCGAGAAGGGGCCACGGAAGCTTTCTTT,CASSREGATEAFF
.,TRBJ2-5,TRBD2,TRBV9,TGTGCCAGCAGCGTTGGGACTAGCGGGGCCCAAGAGACCCAGTACTTC,CASSVGTSGAQETQYF
.,TRBJ2-7,.,TRBV2,TGTGCCAGCAGCCTTGACAGAAACTACGAGCAGTACTTT,CASSLDRNYEQYF
.,TRBJ2-6,.,TRBV4-1,TGCGCCAGCAGCCAAGAGGGCCCTGGGAGCTCTGGGGCCAACGTCCTGACTTTC,CASSQEGPGSSGANVLTF
once,TRBJ2-5,.,TRBV6-5,TGTGCCAGCAGCTCGGGGGATTTTGGGGATAAGTACTTC,CASSSGDFGDKYF
.,TRBJ1-1,.,TRBV7-2,TGTGCCAGCAGCTTAGGGGGCATGGGAGCTTTCTTT,CASSLGGMGAFF
.,TRBJ1-2,TRBD1,TRBV13,TGTGCCAGCAGCTTAATGGCAGGGGGCCCTAACTATGGCTACACCTTC,CASSLMAGGPNYGYTF
.,TRBJ2-5,TRBD2,TRBV7-6,TGTGCCAGCAGCTTAGGGGCGGGGGGCAAGAAAGAGACCCAGTACTTC,CASSLGAGGKKETQYF
.,TRBJ2-1,TRBD2,TRBV19,TGTGCCAGTAGTAATGTCGCGGGACTAGCGCCAGTCAATTCCTACAATGAGCAGTTCTTC,CASSNVAGLAPVNSYNEQFF
.,TRBJ2-3,TRBD2,TRBV27,TGTGCCAGCAGTTACCTACCGGGGGGGGGCGGAACAGATACGCAGTATTTT,CASSYLPGGGGTDTQYF
.,TRBJ2-3,.,TRBV5-1,TGCGCCAGCAGCTTGGGGACAGGGAGGGCAACAGATACGCAGTATTTT,CASSLGTGRATDTQYF
.,TRBJ2-5,.,TRBV15,TGTGCCACCCTGGACAAAAGGTACCAAGAGACCCAGTACTTC,CATLDKRYQETQYF
medium-sized,TRBJ1-1,TRBD1,TRBV4-2,TGTGCCAGCAGCTCCCACAGGGGATCGAACACTGAAGCTTTCTTT,CASSSHRGSNTEAFF
.,TRBJ1-2,.,TRBV4-3,TGCGCCAGCAGCCAAGATGGGGCGGACACCTTCTATGGCTACACCTTC,CASSQDGADTFYGYTF
.,TRBJ2-7,.,TRBV27,TGTGCCAGCAGTTTAAGCGGCTCCTACGAGCAGTACTTC,CASSLSGSYEQYF
once,TRBJ1-2,TRBD1,TRBV29-1,TGCAGCGTCGGACAGGGGATCTATGGCTACACCTTC,CSVGQGIYGYTF
few,TRBJ2-3,TRBD1,TRBV27,TGTGCCAGCAGCCGCAGGGGGGATACGCAGTATTTT,CASSRRGDTQYF
.,TRBJ2-3,.,TRBV7-3,TGTGCCAGCAGCTTAAACAGCGATACGCAGTATTTT,CASSLNSDTQYF
.,TRBJ2-7,TRBD1,TRBV6-5,TGTGCCAGCAGCTTAAGACAGGGATTTGCCTACGAGCAGTACTTC,CASSLRQGFAYEQYF
.,TRBJ1-2,TRBD1,TRBV9,TGTGCCAGCAGCCTCCGGGACAGGGGGCACTATGGCTACACCTTC,CASSLRDRGHYGYTF
.,TRBJ2-1,TRBD2,TRBV13,TGTGCCAGCAGCTCCGGACTAGCGGGAGAGGGGCAGTTCTTC,CASSSGLAGEGQFF
.,TRBJ2-1,.,TRBV5-4,TGTGCCAGCAGCTTAGGAGTTCGAAGGAACAATGAGCAGTTCTTC,CASSLGVRRNNEQFF
.,TRBJ2-1,TRBD1,TRBV5-6,TGTGCCAGCAGCTACGGGACAGGTTCGTGGGAGCAGTTCTTC,CASSYGTGSWEQFF